This TCR beta chain was recorded in a study of yellow fever vaccine responses in identical twins. Study observations and caveats: A vaccine T cell response that seemed partly convergent and partly personalized was reported in twins.

MiXCR, run by TCRdb on the RT-PCR reads, gives a single entry per CDR3 protein. The data show around 13,000 distinct CDR3 sequences, approximately 84% seen once. In regard to this clonotype: Its antigen remains unknown. An end of the junction does not agree with germline; a read error may underlie this.

Germline CDR1 reads DFQATT; CDR2 reads SNEGSKA (reference sequence). CDR3 length: 12 amino acids. V usage is TRBV20-1 and J usage is TRBJ2-5; D is undetermined. The sample here was T cells from blood (PBMCs), unsorted or a sorted subset (not recorded which), taken before or after yellow fever vaccination (not recorded which). The sequence came from a woman aged 18-29 years who received the yellow fever vaccine. The CDR3 protein is CSAPRSQETQNF. The CDR3 nucleotides read TGCAGCGCACCCAGAAGCCAAGAGACCCAGAACTTC.